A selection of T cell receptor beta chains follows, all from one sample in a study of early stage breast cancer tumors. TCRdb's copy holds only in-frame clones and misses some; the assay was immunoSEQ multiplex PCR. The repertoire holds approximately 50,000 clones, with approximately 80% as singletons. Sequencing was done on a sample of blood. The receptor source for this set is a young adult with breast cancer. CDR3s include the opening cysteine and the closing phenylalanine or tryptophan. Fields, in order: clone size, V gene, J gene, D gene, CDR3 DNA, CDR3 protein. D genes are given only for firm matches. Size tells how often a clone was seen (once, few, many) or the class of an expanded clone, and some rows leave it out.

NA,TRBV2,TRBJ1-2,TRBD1,TGTGCCAGCAGGAGGACAGGGGGCTCGGACTATGGCTACACCTTC,CASRRTGGSDYGYTF
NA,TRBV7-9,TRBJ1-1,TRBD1,TGTGCCAGCAGCCGCCACAGGGGAGTGAACACTGAAGCTTTCTTT,CASSRHRGVNTEAFF
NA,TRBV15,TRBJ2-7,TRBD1,TGTGCCACCAGCAGAGATGCAGGGGGCGCAGGAGGAATCTACGAGCAGTACTTC,CATSRDAGGAGGIYEQYF
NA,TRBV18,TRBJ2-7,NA,TGTGCCAGCTCACCCCTCACGGACAGTACCTACGAGCAGTACTTC,CASSPLTDSTYEQYF
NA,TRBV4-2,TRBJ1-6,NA,TGTGCCAGCAGCCAAGATTTCGGGGGGAGCTCCTATAATTCACCCCTCCACTTT,CASSQDFGGSSYNSPLHF
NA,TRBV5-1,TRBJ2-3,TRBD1,TGCGCCAGCACCGGACAGACAGGGTCAGATACGCAGTATTTT,CASTGQTGSDTQYF
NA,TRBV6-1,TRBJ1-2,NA,TGTGCCAGCAGCCTTATTGGGGAAGAGGTGTCTGGCTACACCTTC,CASSLIGEEVSGYTF
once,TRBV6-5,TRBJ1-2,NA,TGTGCCAGCAGCCCCCCCGGGGTACGCTTTGGCTACACCTTC,CASSPPGVRFGYTF
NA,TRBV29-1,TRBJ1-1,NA,TGCAGCGTGGAGAAACAGGGTAACACTGAAGCTTTCTTT,CSVEKQGNTEAFF
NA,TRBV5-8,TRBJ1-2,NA,TGTGCCAGCAGCTTGCAAATTACCGTTCCGCCAAGCTATGGCTACACCTTC,CASSLQITVPPSYGYTF
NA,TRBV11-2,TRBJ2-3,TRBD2,TGTGCCAGCAGCTTAGGGCTAGCGGTGGGCACAGATACGCAGTATTTT,CASSLGLAVGTDTQYF
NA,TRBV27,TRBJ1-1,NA,TGTGCCAGCAGTTCACAGGGTTATGGATACACTGAAGCTTTCTTT,CASSSQGYGYTEAFF
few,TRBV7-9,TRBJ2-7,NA,TGTGCCAGCAGCTTAGTAGCGGTCTACTCCTACGAGCAGTACTTC,CASSLVAVYSYEQYF
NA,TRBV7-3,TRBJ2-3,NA,TGTGCCAGCAGTCCAGCGGCTACCGGGGATACGCAGTATTTT,CASSPAATGDTQYF
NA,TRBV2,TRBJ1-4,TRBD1,TGTGCCAGCAGCCTACAGGGGGTTAATGAAAAACTGTTTTTT,CASSLQGVNEKLFF
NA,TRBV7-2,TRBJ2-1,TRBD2,TGTGCCAGCAGCTTAGGATTAGCGGGAGAGCAGTTCTTC,CASSLGLAGEQFF
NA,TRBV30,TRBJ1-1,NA,TGTGCCTGGGGAATGAACACTGAAGCTTTCTTT,CAWGMNTEAFF
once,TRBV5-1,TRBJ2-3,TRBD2,TGCGCCAGCAGCTTGTTCGTCTCACTAGCGGGGGATACGCAGTATTTT,CASSLFVSLAGDTQYF
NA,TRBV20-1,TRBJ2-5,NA,TGCAGTGCTAGAGTACAAGAGACCCAGTACTTC,CSARVQETQYF
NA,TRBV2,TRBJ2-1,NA,TGTGCCAGCAGAGGAACACTCCCCAAGGGAGAGCAGTTCTTC,CASRGTLPKGEQFF
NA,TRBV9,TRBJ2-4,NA,TGTGCCAGCAGGCGTGGGACTGACCCCCGAAACATTCAGTACTTC,CASRRGTDPRNIQYF
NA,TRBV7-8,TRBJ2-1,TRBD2,TGTGCCAGCAGCTTATTTCCTAGCGGGACCTACAATGAGCAGTTCTTC,CASSLFPSGTYNEQFF
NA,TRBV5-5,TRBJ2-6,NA,TGTGCCAGCGCCAACCGGCAGAGCTCTGGGGCCAACGTCCTGACTTTC,CASANRQSSGANVLTF
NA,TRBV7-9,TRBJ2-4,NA,TGTGCCAGCAGCTCCCTCGACTTAGCTAGGGGCAAAAACATTCAGTACTTC,CASSSLDLARGKNIQYF
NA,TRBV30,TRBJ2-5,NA,TGTGCCTGGAGGGCGGCCCAAGAGACCCAGTACTTC,CAWRAAQETQYF
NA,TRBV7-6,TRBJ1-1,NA,TGTGCCAGCAGCCCCGCCGGAAGGGCTGAAGCTTTCTTT,CASSPAGRAEAFF
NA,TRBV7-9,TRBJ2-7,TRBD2,TGTGCCAGCAGCTTCCGACTAGCGGGAGGCTCCTACGAGCAGTACTTC,CASSFRLAGGSYEQYF